This TCR beta chain was obtained from a study of cytomegalovirus exposure and HLA in healthy donors. Study results and limitations: The listing of 150 to 200 TCR beta chains classed them as cytomegalovirus-associated. According to a subsequent analysis, TCR clusters from the first cohort were inclined to appear together in the roughly 130 validation repertoires. Many donors carried some public TCRs, although rarity characterized most TCR sequences. The authors confirmed in vitro that three CMV-associated chains were specific for CMV antigens.

Profiled with immunoSEQ multiplex PCR; TCRdb holds only in-frame clones, not every one. The data show 150,000 to 200,000 clones, with approximately 87% seen just once and about 1.5% held by the top ten. Of note for this clone: No antigen is known for it.

Germline V gives CDR1 SGDLS, CDR2 YYNGEE. With 0 bases clipped from V and 6 bases from J, the junction kept 5 bases outside the gene matches. This CDR3 has 15 amino acids. The sequenced sample was PBMCs. The rearrangement links TRBV9 to TRBJ1-1; TRBD1 agrees at 10 bases. The TCR comes from a woman aged 25 to 39 in good health and CMV-seronegative. This chain's CDR3 is CASSVGGQGVPEAFF. The CDR3 DNA sequence: TGTGCCAGCAGCGTAGGAGGACAGGGGGTTCCTGAAGCTTTCTTT. Full variable domain (missing parts from reference TRBV9 and TRBJ1-1): DSGVTQTPKHLITATGQRVTLRCSPRSGDLSVYWYQQSLDQGLQFLIQYYNGEERAKGNILERFSAQQFPDLHSELNLSSLELGDSALYFCASSVGGQGVPEAFFGQGTRLTVV.